This passage covers 15 T cell receptor beta chains from one sample sequenced in a study of patients and donors after allogeneic stem cell transplantation. From the RT-PCR reads, TCRdb called clonotypes with MiXCR, one entry per CDR3 protein. The top ten hold around 35% of the sample, which has some 200,000 distinct CDR3 sequences, around 41% seen once. Specimen: blood, either unsorted or a sorted T cell fraction (not recorded which). The receptor set was obtained from a human donor who was either an allogeneic HSCT recipient or a stem cell or donor lymphocyte infusion donor (not recorded which). It is not recorded whose cells these are; they may come from a transplant donor.

J is TRBJ1-1 and V is TRBV12-3 or TRBV12-4, with D uncertain. The CDR3 sequence is 14 residues long. V lost 1 base, J lost 2 bases, and 8 bases lay in between. CDR3: CASSLVRQNTEAFF. CDR3 in DNA: TGTGCCAGCAGTTTAGTCCGCCAAAACACTGAAGCTTTCTTT.

This clonotype was counted only a few times. V is TRBV21-1 and J is TRBJ1-5; TRBD1 is taken as the D call from the table, unchecked against the DNA. TRBV21-1 is listed as a pseudogene. The CDR3 extends over 15 amino acids. The CDR3 loop is CASSSLDSRAGPQHF. In DNA, the CDR3 is TGTGCCAGCAGCAGTCTGGACAGTAGAGCCGGGCCCCAGCATTTT.

This clonotype was recorded a few times. The chain recombines TRBV6-2 or TRBV6-3 with TRBJ2-7; D gene unclear. The CDR3 loop spans 11 amino acids. Trimming removed 5 bases at V and 3 bases at J, with 5 bases between. The germline CDR1 and CDR2 sequences are MNHEY and SVGEGT. The DNA of the CDR3 is TGTGCCAGCAGTAACAGCTACGAGCAGTACTTC. Protein: CASSNSYEQYF.

This chain connects TRBV19 to TRBJ2-2, with D maybe TRBD1 (6 bases). CDR1 is LNHDA, CDR2 SQIVND, per germline (reference sequence). Trimming took off 6 bases at V and 0 bases at J, with 8 bases between the two ends. The CDR3 spans 14 residues. As DNA, the CDR3 is TGTGCCAGTAGCAGGACAGCGAACACCGGGGAGCTGTTTTTT. Amino acids: CASSRTANTGELFF. Supplemented by reference TRBV19 and TRBJ2-2, the full variable domain reads DGGITQSPKYLFRKEGQNVTLSCEQNLNHDAMYWYRQDPGQGLRLIYYSQIVNDFQKGDIAEGYSVSREKKESFPLTVTSAQKNPTAFYLCASSRTANTGELFFGEGSRLTVL.

The chain links TRBV7-9 to TRBJ2-5; the D gene is possibly TRBD2 (6 bases). The CDR3 runs to 12 residues. The V gene's germline CDR1 is SEHNR and CDR2 FQNEAQ (reference sequence). The V and J ends lost 2 bases and 13 bases respectively, with 14 bases between them. CDR3 protein: CASSLMREALYF. The CDR3 DNA reads TGTGCCAGCAGCTTAATGAGGGAGGCACTGTACTTC.

This clonotype was observed a handful of times. This chain links TRBV20-1 with TRBJ2-1; 11 nucleotides line up with TRBD2. The CDR3 loop spans 15 amino acids. Germline V gives CDR1 DFQATT, CDR2 SNEGSKA (reference sequence). The V gene end was trimmed by 0 bases and the J gene end by 4 bases; junction bases not matched to a gene: 2. In DNA form, the CDR3 reads TGCAGTGCTAGAGATTCTAGCGGGGGGTACAATGAGCAGTTCTTC. Protein sequence: CSARDSSGGYNEQFF.

The chain links TRBV27 to TRBJ1-2; the match to TRBD1 covers 7 bases. Germline V gene sequence: CDR1 MNHEY, CDR2 SMNVEV (reference sequence). The CDR3 extends over 13 amino acids. V shed 6 bases, J shed 2 bases, and the junction held 3 bases outside the gene matches. CDR3 protein: CASRLTGNYGYTF. In DNA, the CDR3 is TGTGCCAGCAGATTGACAGGGAACTATGGCTACACCTTC.

This clonotype was counted only a few times. V and J are TRBV12-3 or TRBV12-4 and TRBJ1-4; D is unresolved. V lost 5 bases and J lost 3, with 13 bases in between. This CDR3 has 15 residues. CDR3 protein: CASSPVTVPNEKLFF. CDR3 DNA sequence: TGTGCCAGCAGTCCTGTGACGGTACCTAATGAAAAACTGTTTTTT.

J is TRBJ1-2 and V is TRBV12-3 or TRBV12-4, with 10 bases identical to TRBD1. Trimming took 5 bases from V and 4 from J; bases not matched to a gene: 7. The CDR3 loop spans 15 amino acids. The CDR3 DNA follows: TGTGCCAGCAGTCGGGACAGGGGCTCAGGCTATGGCTACACCTTC. Residues: CASSRDRGSGYGYTF.

In its sample, this clonotype was seen once. The chain's CDR3 is CASSSPLPYSGRGDGTEAFF. The CDR3 DNA follows: TGTGCCAGCAGTTCTCCCCTCCCGTACAGTGGGAGGGGGGACGGCACTGAAGCTTTCTTT. The rearrangement links TRBV28 to TRBJ1-1; weak D call: TRBD1 (6 bases). The V end was cut by 4 bases, the J end by 4 bases, with 31 bases between. The CDR3 spans 20 residues. Germline CDR1 reads MDHEN; CDR2 reads SYDVKM.

The chain combines TRBV9 with TRBJ2-7; D is unclear. From germline, CDR1 is SGDLS and CDR2 YYNGEE. Trimming took off 0 bases at V and 2 bases at J, with 6 bases between the two ends. The CDR3 runs 13 residues. As DNA, the CDR3 is TGTGCCAGCAGCGTAGGGCCGACCTACGAGCAGTACTTC. As protein: CASSVGPTYEQYF.

Concerning this clonotype: This may be a read error: a much more frequent sequence differs by one nucleotide. The V gene is TRBV7-6, the J gene TRBJ1-1, with D perhaps TRBD1 (6 bases). V dropped 9 bases and J dropped 4 bases, with 6 bases sitting between them. Germline CDR1 reads SGHVS; CDR2 reads FNYEAQ. The CDR3 loop spans 10 amino acids. The CDR3 bases are TGTGCCAGAGGGGGCACTGAAGCTTTCTTT. Its translation: CARGGTEAFF.

The rearrangement uses TRBV11-2 and TRBJ1-2, with 9 bases that match TRBD1. Losses at the gene ends were 6 bases for V and 2 bases for J; bases not matched to a gene: 7. The CDR3 contains 15 residues. Germline lookup yields CDR1 SGHAT and CDR2 FQNNGV. As DNA, the CDR3 is TGTGCCAGCAGACCTAACAGGGGGCCGAACTATGGCTACACCTTC. This gives the protein CASRPNRGPNYGYTF.

The V and J genes are TRBV15 and TRBJ2-7; TRBD1 is a possible D gene (6 bases). This CDR3 contains 17 residues. CDR1 is LNHNV and CDR2 is YYDKDF in the germline V gene (reference sequence). Trimming took off 1 base at V and 0 bases at J, with 16 bases between the two ends. The CDR3 DNA sequence: TGTGCCACCAGCAGAGCGTACAGGGTTTCAAGCTCCTACGAGCAGTACTTC. Amino acid sequence: CATSRAYRVSSSYEQYF.

This clonotype was recorded only once. J is TRBJ1-2 and V is TRBV13; D uncertain. Germline CDR1 is PRHDT and CDR2 is FYEKMQ (reference sequence). The CDR3 extends over 11 amino acids. Trimming stripped 4 bases from V and 10 bases from J, with 10 bases between. CDR3 residues: CASSSGEAYTF. The DNA for the CDR3 is TGTGCCAGCAGCTCCGGGGAAGCCTACACCTTC. The full variable domain, with the rest looked up from reference TRBV13 and TRBJ1-2, is AAGVIQSPRHLIKEKRETATLKCYPIPRHDTVYWYQQGPGQDPQFLISFYEKMQSDKGSIPDRFSAQQFSDYHSELNMSSLELGDSALYFCASSSGEAYTFGSGTRLTVV.